This T cell receptor beta chain was identified during a study of cytomegalovirus exposure and HLA in healthy donors. Findings and caveats of the study: A later analysis linked a missense DCLRE1C variant to TCR beta V- and J-gene trimming. What TCR beta sequences reportedly achieved was accurate prediction of HLA-A and HLA-B alleles in most subjects. Highly shared sequence variants in one cluster were likely a sequencing artifact. Most observed TCR sequences were rare, whereas some public TCRs were detected in many donors.

The CDR3 runs 14 residues. Germline V gives CDR1 SEHNR, CDR2 FQNEAQ (reference sequence). V lost 3 bases and J 9 bases, leaving 15 bases between the germline ends. PCR involved 60 Vbeta and 13 Jbeta primers. Sequenced by immunoSEQ multiplex PCR; TCRdb stores in-frame clones only, minus some. The table shows approximately 150,000 clones, with around 75% occurring only once. This clone was observed a handful of times. The antigen remains unidentified. This TCR came from a woman in her twenties or thirties in good health and CMV-seronegative. Sequenced sample: PBMCs. The chain joins TRBV7-9 to TRBJ1-5; a weak D match, TRBD1 (5 bases). The CDR3 region has the DNA TGTGCCAGCAGCTTGGAGGGACCCGATGGGCCCCAGCATTTT. Its translation is CASSLEGPDGPQHF.